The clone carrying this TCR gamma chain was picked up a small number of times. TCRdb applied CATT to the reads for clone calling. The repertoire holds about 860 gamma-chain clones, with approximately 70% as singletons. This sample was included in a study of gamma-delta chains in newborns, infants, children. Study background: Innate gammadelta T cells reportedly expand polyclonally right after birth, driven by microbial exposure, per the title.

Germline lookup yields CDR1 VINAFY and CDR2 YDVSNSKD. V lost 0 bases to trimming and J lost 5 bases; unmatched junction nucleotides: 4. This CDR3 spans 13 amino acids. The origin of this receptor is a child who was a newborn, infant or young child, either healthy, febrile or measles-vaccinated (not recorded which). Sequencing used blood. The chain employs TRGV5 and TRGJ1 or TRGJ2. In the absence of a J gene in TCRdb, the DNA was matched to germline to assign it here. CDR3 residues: CATWDRRDYKKLF. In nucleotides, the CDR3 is TGTGCCACCTGGGACAGGCGGGATTATAAGAAACTCTTT.